A selection of T cell receptor beta chains follows, all from one sample in a study of beta chain features in type 1 diabetes. Assay used: immunoSEQ multiplex PCR; TCRdb lists only in-frame clones, some missing. The repertoire holds just over 450,000 clones, around 28% seen once, with about 0.065% in the top ten. The sequenced sample consisted of naive CD4+ T cells from blood. All receptors come from a young man in good health. CDR3s include the opening cysteine and the closing phenylalanine or tryptophan. Each record gives: clone size, V gene, J gene, D gene, CDR3 DNA, CDR3 protein. A D gene is named only where the DNA matches it firmly. Where a row states a size, it is once, few, many or the class of an expanded clone; other rows omit it.

clone size: .
V gene: TRBV29-1
J gene: TRBJ2-7
D gene: .
CDR3 DNA: TGCAGCGTTGAAGTCTCAGGGTATGGGACCTACGAGCAGTACTTC
CDR3 protein: CSVEVSGYGTYEQYF

clone size: many
V gene: TRBV19
J gene: TRBJ2-1
D gene: .
CDR3 DNA: TGTGCCAGTAGTATAGTCAATGAGCAGTTCTTC
CDR3 protein: CASSIVNEQFF

clone size: few
V gene: TRBV29-1
J gene: TRBJ2-3
D gene: TRBD1
CDR3 DNA: TGCAGCTTCCGGACAGGGAGCACAGATACGCAGTATTTT
CDR3 protein: CSFRTGSTDTQYF

clone size: few
V gene: TRBV29-1
J gene: TRBJ2-1
D gene: .
CDR3 DNA: TGCAGCGTTGATAGGCAGGGCGGGCGATTAGAGCAGTTCTTC
CDR3 protein: CSVDRQGGRLEQFF

clone size: few
V gene: TRBV28
J gene: TRBJ2-7
D gene: TRBD1
CDR3 DNA: TGTGCCAGCAGCTCCCGCCAGACAGGGCCCTCCTACGAGCAGTACTTC
CDR3 protein: CASSSRQTGPSYEQYF

clone size: few
V gene: TRBV30
J gene: TRBJ2-7
D gene: .
CDR3 DNA: TGTGCCTGGAGTGTAGGGGGGGAGCAGTACTTC
CDR3 protein: CAWSVGGEQYF

clone size: few
V gene: TRBV6-6
J gene: TRBJ1-2
D gene: TRBD1
CDR3 DNA: TGTGCCAGCACCCCAGGGGGGGGCTATGGCTACACCTTC
CDR3 protein: CASTPGGGYGYTF

clone size: .
V gene: TRBV30
J gene: TRBJ2-7
D gene: .
CDR3 DNA: TGTGCCTGGAGTGGCGGCGTGTACGAGCAGTACTTC
CDR3 protein: CAWSGGVYEQYF

clone size: .
V gene: TRBV9
J gene: TRBJ2-1
D gene: TRBD2
CDR3 DNA: TGTGCCAGCAGCGTAGTCCCCAAGTCGGGAGGGGGCAATGAGCAGTTCTTC
CDR3 protein: CASSVVPKSGGGNEQFF

clone size: few
V gene: TRBV30
J gene: TRBJ2-7
D gene: .
CDR3 DNA: TGTGCCTGGAGTGTACAGAGATACGAGCAGTACTTC
CDR3 protein: CAWSVQRYEQYF

clone size: few
V gene: TRBV25-1
J gene: TRBJ2-5
D gene: .
CDR3 DNA: TGTGCCAGCAGTGCTAGCGTCGGCATGGGGACCCAGTACTTC
CDR3 protein: CASSASVGMGTQYF

clone size: .
V gene: TRBV19
J gene: TRBJ1-2
D gene: TRBD1
CDR3 DNA: TGTGCCACCTTGGGACAGGGGGCGAGAGGCTACACCTTC
CDR3 protein: CATLGQGARGYTF

clone size: few
V gene: TRBV30
J gene: TRBJ2-7
D gene: .
CDR3 DNA: TGTGCCGGGAGAACAATTGGGACGGCCTCCTACGAGCAGTACTTC
CDR3 protein: CAGRTIGTASYEQYF

clone size: .
V gene: TRBV5-4
J gene: TRBJ2-7
D gene: .
CDR3 DNA: TGTGCCAGCAGCTCCTCCTACGAGCAGTACTTC
CDR3 protein: CASSSSYEQYF

clone size: .
V gene: TRBV30
J gene: TRBJ2-3
D gene: TRBD1
CDR3 DNA: TGTGCCTGGATTATTAAGGGGGCGTTTTGGACAGATACGCAGTATTTT
CDR3 protein: CAWIIKGAFWTDTQYF

clone size: few
V gene: TRBV14
J gene: TRBJ1-1
D gene: TRBD1
CDR3 DNA: TGTGCCAGCACCCTACTAGGGGGCTACACTGAAGCTTTCTTT
CDR3 protein: CASTLLGGYTEAFF

clone size: few
V gene: TRBV19
J gene: TRBJ1-3
D gene: .
CDR3 DNA: TGTGCCAGTAGCCCAAACAGGGACTCTGGAAACACCATATATTTT
CDR3 protein: CASSPNRDSGNTIYF

clone size: few
V gene: TRBV2
J gene: TRBJ2-2
D gene: .
CDR3 DNA: TGTGCCAGCAGTGAAGCCCGAAGGGCCCACGGGGAGCTGTTTTTT
CDR3 protein: CASSEARRAHGELFF

clone size: few
V gene: TRBV4-3
J gene: TRBJ2-1
D gene: .
CDR3 DNA: TGCGCCAGCAAAATGATTGGTGACAATGAGCAGTTCTTC
CDR3 protein: CASKMIGDNEQFF

clone size: .
V gene: TRBV15
J gene: TRBJ1-1
D gene: TRBD1
CDR3 DNA: TGTGCCACCAGCAGAGAAGGGACAGGCGGGGTCACTGAAGCTTTCTTT
CDR3 protein: CATSREGTGGVTEAFF

clone size: few
V gene: TRBV27
J gene: TRBJ1-1
D gene: TRBD1
CDR3 DNA: TGTGCCAGCAGCCTCAGGGGGAGTACTGAAGCTTTCTTT
CDR3 protein: CASSLRGSTEAFF

clone size: .
V gene: TRBV11-2
J gene: TRBJ2-7
D gene: TRBD2
CDR3 DNA: TGTGCCAGCAGCTGGACTAGCGGGCTGAGCTCCTACGAGCAGTACTTC
CDR3 protein: CASSWTSGLSSYEQYF

clone size: few
V gene: TRBV29-1
J gene: TRBJ2-1
D gene: .
CDR3 DNA: TGCAGCGTGCGTCGGGGGAGCTACAATGAGCAGTTCTTC
CDR3 protein: CSVRRGSYNEQFF

clone size: .
V gene: TRBV9
J gene: TRBJ2-3
D gene: .
CDR3 DNA: TGTGCCAGCAGCGTAGAACAGAACACAGATACGCAGTATTTT
CDR3 protein: CASSVEQNTDTQYF

clone size: once
V gene: TRBV7-8
J gene: TRBJ2-5
D gene: .
CDR3 DNA: TGTGCCAGCAGCTTAAACACCCTCCCAGAGACCCAGTACTTC
CDR3 protein: CASSLNTLPETQYF

clone size: few
V gene: TRBV10-3
J gene: TRBJ2-2
D gene: .
CDR3 DNA: TGTGCCATCAGTGGAGGCACCGGGGAGCTGTTTTTT
CDR3 protein: CAISGGTGELFF

clone size: .
V gene: TRBV29-1
J gene: TRBJ1-5
D gene: .
CDR3 DNA: TGCAGCGTTTCACCGGACGGGGCGACCCAGCATTTT
CDR3 protein: CSVSPDGATQHF

clone size: few
V gene: TRBV15
J gene: TRBJ2-3
D gene: .
CDR3 DNA: TGTGCCACCAGCAGACCTTCCACTAGCACAGATACGCAGTATTTT
CDR3 protein: CATSRPSTSTDTQYF

clone size: once
V gene: TRBV7-9
J gene: TRBJ1-2
D gene: .
CDR3 DNA: TGTGCCAGCAGCCCAAGTGTGGGCTACACCTTC
CDR3 protein: CASSPSVGYTF

clone size: few
V gene: TRBV30
J gene: TRBJ2-2
D gene: TRBD1
CDR3 DNA: TGTGCCTGGAGTGCAGGGACAGCCCCCGGGGAGCTGTTTTTT
CDR3 protein: CAWSAGTAPGELFF

clone size: few
V gene: TRBV5-4
J gene: TRBJ2-5
D gene: TRBD2
CDR3 DNA: TGTGCCAGCAGCTCCGAGATCGGGAGGCGGGAGACCCAGTACTTC
CDR3 protein: CASSSEIGRRETQYF

clone size: few
V gene: TRBV18
J gene: TRBJ2-7
D gene: .
CDR3 DNA: TGTGCCAGCTCACGCGAGGCCTACGAGCAGTACTTC
CDR3 protein: CASSREAYEQYF

clone size: few
V gene: TRBV7-9
J gene: TRBJ2-3
D gene: .
CDR3 DNA: TGTGCCAGCAGCTTAGTTGATACGCAGTATTTT
CDR3 protein: CASSLVDTQYF

clone size: .
V gene: TRBV29-1
J gene: TRBJ1-2
D gene: .
CDR3 DNA: TGCAGCGTTGAAAGGTCAGGGTATGGTTATGGCTACACCTTC
CDR3 protein: CSVERSGYGYGYTF

clone size: .
V gene: TRBV5-6
J gene: TRBJ1-1
D gene: TRBD1
CDR3 DNA: TGTGCCAGCAGCTCTTGGACAGGGAAGGCTTTCTTT
CDR3 protein: CASSSWTGKAFF

clone size: .
V gene: TRBV2
J gene: TRBJ2-5
D gene: .
CDR3 DNA: TGTGCCAGCAGCCTAAGACAGGGAGGAGTAGAGACCCAGTACTTC
CDR3 protein: CASSLRQGGVETQYF

clone size: .
V gene: TRBV29-1
J gene: TRBJ1-4
D gene: .
CDR3 DNA: TGCAGCGTCGGACGGACTAATGAAAAACTGTTTTTT
CDR3 protein: CSVGRTNEKLFF

clone size: .
V gene: TRBV30
J gene: TRBJ1-1
D gene: .
CDR3 DNA: TGTGCCTGGAGTGTTGACAGGAACACTGAAGCTTTCTTT
CDR3 protein: CAWSVDRNTEAFF

clone size: .
V gene: TRBV5-1
J gene: TRBJ2-3
D gene: .
CDR3 DNA: TGCGCCAGCAGCTTGTATGGCACAGATACGCAGTATTTT
CDR3 protein: CASSLYGTDTQYF

clone size: .
V gene: TRBV15
J gene: TRBJ1-1
D gene: .
CDR3 DNA: TGTGCCACCAGCTTTGGTTACAACACTGAAGCTTTCTTT
CDR3 protein: CATSFGYNTEAFF

clone size: .
V gene: TRBV6-6
J gene: TRBJ2-5
D gene: TRBD1
CDR3 DNA: TGTGCCAGCAGTTACCCAGACAGGGGACAAGAGACCCAGTACTTC
CDR3 protein: CASSYPDRGQETQYF

clone size: .
V gene: TRBV5-4
J gene: TRBJ2-1
D gene: TRBD2
CDR3 DNA: TGTGCCAGCAGCTTGGTAAGCGGGGGAGACAATGAGCAGTTCTTC
CDR3 protein: CASSLVSGGDNEQFF

clone size: .
V gene: TRBV25-1
J gene: TRBJ2-2
D gene: TRBD2
CDR3 DNA: TGTGCCAGCAGTGAAAAGGGACTACTGTTTTTT
CDR3 protein: CASSEKGLLFF

clone size: .
V gene: TRBV28
J gene: TRBJ2-1
D gene: TRBD2
CDR3 DNA: TGTGCCAGCTCGGAGACTAGCGGGTTCTATGAGCAGTTCTTC
CDR3 protein: CASSETSGFYEQFF

clone size: few
V gene: TRBV30
J gene: TRBJ2-1
D gene: .
CDR3 DNA: TGTGCCTGGAGTTCCGACAGGTACAATGAGCAGTTCTTC
CDR3 protein: CAWSSDRYNEQFF

clone size: .
V gene: TRBV14
J gene: TRBJ1-2
D gene: .
CDR3 DNA: TGTGCCAGCAACAGCTTGGACGGCTATGGCTACACCTTC
CDR3 protein: CASNSLDGYGYTF

clone size: once
V gene: TRBV6-5
J gene: TRBJ2-5
D gene: TRBD1
CDR3 DNA: TGTGCCAGCAGTTACTCGACAGGACAGGGGACCCAGTACTTC
CDR3 protein: CASSYSTGQGTQYF

clone size: few
V gene: TRBV20-1
J gene: TRBJ2-1
D gene: .
CDR3 DNA: TGCAGTGCTAGAGATCAGGATGAGCAGTTCTTC
CDR3 protein: CSARDQDEQFF

clone size: few
V gene: TRBV30
J gene: TRBJ2-5
D gene: .
CDR3 DNA: TGTGCCTGGAGTAAAGGACAGCGAGACCAAGAGACCCAGTACTTC
CDR3 protein: CAWSKGQRDQETQYF

clone size: .
V gene: TRBV30
J gene: TRBJ2-7
D gene: .
CDR3 DNA: TGTGCCTGGGGCGGGTCCTACGAGCAGTACTTC
CDR3 protein: CAWGGSYEQYF

clone size: .
V gene: TRBV9
J gene: TRBJ2-3
D gene: .
CDR3 DNA: TGTGCCAGCAGCGCCCGAGGGACTAGCACAGATACGCAGTATTTT
CDR3 protein: CASSARGTSTDTQYF

clone size: few
V gene: TRBV18
J gene: TRBJ2-7
D gene: .
CDR3 DNA: TGTGCCAGCTCACCAGCAGTCTCCTACGAGCAGTACTTC
CDR3 protein: CASSPAVSYEQYF

clone size: .
V gene: TRBV9
J gene: TRBJ2-1
D gene: .
CDR3 DNA: TGTGCCAGCAGCCCCATGGGGAGCTCCTACAATGAGCAGTTCTTC
CDR3 protein: CASSPMGSSYNEQFF

clone size: .
V gene: TRBV30
J gene: TRBJ2-7
D gene: .
CDR3 DNA: TGTGCCTGGGGACGGTCTACGGAGCAGTACTTC
CDR3 protein: CAWGRSTEQYF

clone size: few
V gene: TRBV4-3
J gene: TRBJ2-1
D gene: .
CDR3 DNA: TGCGCCAGCAGCCAAGATTACGGGCCGGGATTAGGTCATGAGCAGTTCTTC
CDR3 protein: CASSQDYGPGLGHEQFF